The clone carrying this T cell receptor beta chain was counted only a few times. Its antigen is not identified. The CDR3 extends over 15 amino acids. J lost 1 base, V lost 4 bases, and 2 bases had no gene match. TCR beta rearrangements were amplified from peripheral blood genomic DNA. The data are from a study of T cell repertoires in aging, cancer and after chemotherapy. Study details: Six age groups, ranging from 30 or younger to 70 or older, included the donors.

Rearranged V-D-J TRB sequences were amplified with a mixed TRB-A/B primer pool. Each CDR3 protein gets one entry after TCRdb re-called the multiplex PCR reads with MiXCR. The data contain about 13,000 distinct CDR3 sequences, about 26% of them singletons. Study-wide points: Age-matched healthy donors had significantly more diverse, less clonal blood TCR repertoires than untreated cancer patients. Loss of evenness, beyond lost richness, contributed to age-related TCR diversity decline in cancer patients.

V and J are TRBV12-3 or TRBV12-4 and TRBJ2-3; 10 bases line up with TRBD2. Sequenced input: blood. The sequence derives from a human donor in good health. The DNA of the CDR3 is TGTGCCAGCAGTTGGGGACTAGCGCGCACAGATACGCAGTATTTT. It encodes CASSWGLARTDTQYF.